This entry lists 5 T cell receptor beta chains sequenced from one sample in a study of blood T cells in healthy people across ages. Alongside a J-beta primer mix, a sample-barcoded 5' primer served in a second PCR lasting about 6 to 12 cycles. TCRdb recomputed calls from the 5' RACE reads with MiXCR, one row per CDR3 protein. Of 1.4 million or so distinct CDR3 sequences in the sample, approximately 42% were seen once. The sequencing sample was made of blood. The receptors were gathered from a woman between 18 and 29 years old in good health.

This clonotype was picked up a small number of times. The genes are TRBV12-3 or TRBV12-4 and TRBJ2-2; the D is unclear. The V and J ends lost 5 bases and 4 bases respectively, with 8 bases between them. This CDR3 has 13 residues. CDR3 coding DNA: TGTGCCAGCAGTAGCTATGTCACCGGGGAGCTGTTTTTT. Translation gives CASSSYVTGELFF.

The chain joins TRBV12-3 or TRBV12-4 to TRBJ2-3, with 7 positions matching TRBD1. There are 17 residues in the CDR3. V lost 6 bases to trimming and J lost 3 bases; unmatched junction nucleotides: 15. CDR3: CASSSRQGSSRTDTQYF. CDR3 DNA sequence: TGTGCCAGCAGCTCACGACAGGGTAGTTCGAGAACAGATACGCAGTATTTT.

The chain combines TRBV7-9 with TRBJ2-3; D not resolved. Germline V CDR1 and CDR2: SEHNR, FQNEAQ (reference sequence). This CDR3 has 17 amino acids. Trimming removed 5 bases at V and 0 bases at J, with 18 bases between. The CDR3 DNA sequence: TGTGCCAGCAGCCCGCGCCCGCACGGCTCTAGCACAGATACGCAGTATTTT. Protein product: CASSPRPHGSSTDTQYF.

V and J are TRBV27 and TRBJ1-2; 8 bases are a match to TRBD1. Germline V gene sequence: CDR1 MNHEY, CDR2 SMNVEV (reference sequence). The CDR3 extends over 13 amino acids. J was trimmed by 6 bases and V by 7 bases; bases with no gene match: 7. CDR3 in DNA: TGTGCCAGCAACGACAGGGGTATGAATGGCTACACCTTC. It yields the protein CASNDRGMNGYTF.

V usage is TRBV4-1 and J usage is TRBJ2-1, with D possibly matching TRBD1 (6 bases). Germline CDR1 is MGHRA and CDR2 is YSYEKL. Deletions cut 5 bases from V and 5 bases from J, with 10 bases between. The CDR3 loop spans 13 amino acids. The CDR3 loop is CASSFRDNNEQFF. Written as DNA, the CDR3 is TGCGCCAGCAGCTTCCGGGACAACAATGAGCAGTTCTTC.